This TCR beta chain stems from a study of cytomegalovirus exposure and HLA in healthy donors. Study conclusions and caveats: As immune exposure information, only CMV serostatus was available. Excluded: some indistinguishable V segments such as TRBV6-2 and TRBV6-3. Published work reported that the classifier diagnosed cytomegalovirus status with high specificity and sensitivity. It emerged from a later analysis that several of the most significant clusters appeared to be linked to common viral pathogens.

The PCR employed 60 Vbeta primers together with 13 Jbeta primers. Only in-frame clones appear in the TCRdb table, and some are missing; sequencing was by immunoSEQ multiplex PCR. In the table there are 160,000 or so clones, around 77% of which are singletons. This clone was detected once. Antigen specificity is unknown. The CDR3 has 15 residues. Germline V gene data show CDR1 as MNHNS and CDR2 as SASEGT. V lost 6 bases and J lost 0; bases outside the gene matches: 6. This receptor was identified in a man aged 60 to 69 in good health and CMV-seronegative. J is TRBJ2-3 and V is TRBV6-1; 7 bases are a match to TRBD1. Sequencing used PBMCs. CDR3 DNA: TGTGCCAGCAGCGTAGAGGGGGCTAGCACAGATACGCAGTATTTT. Its translation is CASSVEGASTDTQYF.